These 7 T cell receptor beta chains share one sample of origin, sequenced in a study of blood T cells in healthy people across ages. Then a second PCR, running about 6 to 12 cycles, was carried out with a sample-barcoded 5' primer and a J-beta primer mix. MiXCR was run by TCRdb on the 5' RACE reads, yielding one entry per CDR3 protein. Here the sample spans 1.5 million to 2 million distinct CDR3 sequences, approximately 50% being singletons. Sequencing was done on a sample of blood. All receptors come from a woman between 40 and 50 years old in good health.

The rearrangement links TRBV13 to TRBJ2-2; TRBD1 agrees at 9 bases. J was trimmed by 1 base and V by 5 bases; bases with no gene match: 5. Germline CDR1 and CDR2: PRHDT and FYEKMQ (reference sequence). The CDR3 covers 16 residues. The CDR3 DNA is TGTGCCAGCAGCGGCAACAGGGGGCGGAACACCGGGGAGCTGTTTTTT. Translated, it gives CASSGNRGRNTGELFF.

The chain is built from TRBV6-2 or TRBV6-3 and TRBJ2-5; D is uncertain. V was clipped by 4 bases and J by 0 bases, with 15 bases between them. CDR3 size: 16 residues. Per the germline V gene, CDR1 is MNHEY and CDR2 is SVGEGT. The CDR3 is CASSWAPEVYQETQYF. Written as DNA, the CDR3 is TGTGCCAGCAGTTGGGCACCCGAAGTGTACCAAGAGACCCAGTACTTC.

The rearrangement links TRBV6-5 to TRBJ2-3; 7 bases match TRBD2. This CDR3 is 15 amino acids long. After removal of 6 bases from V and 4 bases from J, the junction contained 10 bases not matched to a gene. Per germline, CDR1 MNHEY and CDR2 SVGAGI. CDR3 sequence (DNA): TGTGCCAGCAGCCCGAACACTAGCGTCGCAGATACGCAGTATTTT. This translates into CASSPNTSVADTQYF.

This chain joins TRBV7-2 and TRBJ1-1; possible D gene TRBD1, 5 bases. This CDR3 has 16 amino acids. The V gene's germline CDR1 is SGHTA and CDR2 FQGNSA. The ends were cut back, 5 bases at V and 2 bases at J, with 18 bases in the middle. The CDR3 here is CASSRRQGRVNTEAFF. Here the CDR3 DNA reads TGTGCCAGCAGCCGACGTCAGGGTAGGGTAAACACTGAAGCTTTCTTT.

With regard to this clonotype: Its ends do not fully match the called genes, so a read error is possible. The V gene is TRBV6-4, the J gene TRBJ2-7; tentative D call: TRBD1 (5 bases). This CDR3 has 13 residues. CDR1 and CDR2 (germline): MRHNA, SNTAGT. The CDR3 spells CANSDETDYEQYF. The CDR3 nucleotides read TGTGCCAACAGTGACGAGACAGACTACGAGCAGTACTTC.

The chain couples TRBV20-1 to TRBJ2-1, with TRBD1 matching over 8 bases. The CDR3 runs to 14 residues. Trimming took 0 bases from V and 7 from J; bases not matched to a gene: 5. Per the germline V gene, CDR1 is DFQATT and CDR2 is SNEGSKA (reference sequence). The CDR3 DNA is TGCAGTGCTAGAGACGGACAGGGCGGGAATGAGCAGTTCTTC. It codes for CSARDGQGGNEQFF.

This clonotype has more than one count but fewer than ten. The genes are TRBV20-1 and TRBJ2-5; TRBD1 agrees at 7 bases. This CDR3 spans 14 amino acids. Germline V gene sequence: CDR1 DFQATT, CDR2 SNEGSKA (reference sequence). With V trimmed by 1 base and J by 5 bases, 7 bases remained unmatched. The CDR3 coding sequence is TGCAGTGCTAGAGGAGACAGGGAGTGGGAGACCCAGTACTTC. Translating gives CSARGDREWETQYF.